One sample yielded the 10 T cell receptor beta chains listed below, sequenced in a study of cytomegalovirus exposure and HLA in healthy donors. 60 Vbeta and 13 Jbeta primers were used in PCR. Assay used: immunoSEQ multiplex PCR; TCRdb lists only in-frame clones, some missing. The table includes tens of thousands of clones, 75% to 80% detected once. Sequencing was carried out using PBMCs. Receptors originate from a man between 18 and 29 years old in good health and CMV-seronegative.

The rearrangement joins TRBV4-3 to TRBJ1-1; D is perhaps TRBD1 (5 bases). The germline V and J ends were trimmed by 4 bases and 11 bases, with 14 bases remaining between them. The CDR3 covers 12 residues. Germline V lookup: CDR1 LGHNA, CDR2 YSLEER. The CDR3 region has the DNA TGCGCCAGCAGCCCCACCGGGGGTTGGGCTTTCTTT. Translating it yields CASSPTGGWAFF.

The chain has TRBV7-2 and TRBJ2-1; 9 bases match TRBD2. V lost 5 bases to trimming and J lost 0 bases; unmatched junction nucleotides: 8. Germline values: CDR1 SGHTA, CDR2 FQGNSA. There are 17 residues in the CDR3. The CDR3 loop reads CASSPFASGASYNEQFF. In DNA form, the CDR3 reads TGTGCCAGCAGCCCCTTTGCTAGCGGGGCCTCCTACAATGAGCAGTTCTTC.

The chain has TRBV10-3 and TRBJ2-2, with 7 bases matching TRBD2. The CDR3 has 19 amino acids. With 0 bases clipped from V and 4 bases from J, the junction kept 14 bases outside the gene matches. Germline CDR1 is ENHRY and CDR2 is SYGVKD. CDR3 bases: TGTGCCATCAGTGAGTCCGGAAGCGGGGCTTTATCGTTCACCGGGGAGCTGTTTTTT. This codes for CAISESGSGALSFTGELFF.

The chain employs TRBV5-1 and TRBJ1-5; 7 positions agree with TRBD1. The CDR3 has 13 residues. Unmatched junction bases numbered 1, after V lost 2 bases and J lost 5 bases. The germline V gene encodes CDR1 SGHRS and CDR2 YFSETQ. The CDR3 bases are TGCGCCAGCAGCTTCACAGGGGATCAGCCCCAGCATTTT. It specifies CASSFTGDQPQHF.

This chain uses TRBV19 with TRBJ2-7, with D maybe TRBD1 (7 bases). Looked up from germline, CDR1 is LNHDA and CDR2 is SQIVND (reference sequence). V lost 5 bases, J lost 2 bases, and 13 bases lay in between. The CDR3 has 14 residues. The CDR3 sequence is CASSLRDSPYEQYF. The CDR3 bases are TGTGCCAGTAGTCTGCGGGACAGTCCCTACGAGCAGTACTTC. Full variable domain (rest looked up from reference TRBV19 and TRBJ2-7): DGGITQSPKYLFRKEGQNVTLSCEQNLNHDAMYWYRQDPGQGLRLIYYSQIVNDFQKGDIAEGYSVSREKKESFPLTVTSAQKNPTAFYLCASSLRDSPYEQYFGPGTRLTVT.

The chain links TRBV4-3 to TRBJ2-1; D not certain. The CDR3 runs to 14 residues. Trimming left V 0 bases short and J 5 bases short, with 8 bases between. CDR1 and CDR2 (germline): LGHNA, YSLEER. This CDR3 is CASSQDPRDNEQFF. For the CDR3, the DNA is TGCGCCAGCAGCCAAGATCCTAGAGACAATGAGCAGTTCTTC.

This chain connects TRBV7-8 to TRBJ2-7; 7 bases align to TRBD2. The germline V gene encodes CDR1 SGHVS and CDR2 FQNEAQ. The CDR3 has 15 amino acids. The trim removed 5 bases at V and 2 bases at J, leaving 9 bases unmatched. CDR3 bases: TGTGCCAGCAGCCGCCAAGGTCGGGGGGCCTACGAGCAGTACGTC. Translated: CASSRQGRGAYEQYV.

The chain links TRBV7-6 to TRBJ1-2, with D perhaps TRBD1 (6 bases). V shed 1 base and J shed 0 bases, with 9 bases lying between them. The CDR3 is 15 residues long. From germline, CDR1 is SGHVS and CDR2 FNYEAQ. CDR3 loop: CASSLEQGANYGYTF. For the CDR3, the DNA is TGTGCCAGCAGCTTAGAACAGGGAGCTAACTATGGCTACACCTTC.

The rearrangement links TRBV6-4 to TRBJ2-1, with TRBD2 matching 9 bases. Germline V CDR1 and CDR2: MRHNA, SNTAGT. With 6 bases clipped from V and 5 bases from J, the junction kept 14 bases outside the gene matches. This CDR3 region has 17 residues. CDR3 sequence (DNA): TGTGCCAGCAGCCCAACGTTCGGGACTAGCAGGAACAATGAGCAGTTCTTC. Encoded protein: CASSPTFGTSRNNEQFF.

This rearrangement joins TRBV7-6 to TRBJ2-4; possibly TRBD1 for D (5 bases). The germline V gene encodes CDR1 SGHVS and CDR2 FNYEAQ. The V gene lost 3 bases and the J gene lost 0 bases, with 30 bases spanning the gap. CDR3 size: 22 residues. This CDR3 is CASSFLRDHDKIARLAKNIQYF. CDR3 DNA sequence: TGTGCCAGCAGCTTCCTCAGGGATCACGATAAGATAGCTCGTCTAGCCAAAAACATTCAGTACTTC.